This TCR beta chain was recovered during a study of T cell changes during pregnancy in multiple sclerosis. Here immunoSEQ multiplex PCR was the method, and the copy in TCRdb shows in-frame clones only, minus some. This sample carries over 90,000 clones, 85% to 95% of them seen once, and the ten largest clones take 0.99%. The CDR3 has 16 residues. Looked up from germline, CDR1 is SSHAT and CDR2 is FNYEAQ (reference sequence). The junction had 10 bases not matched to a gene; V was cut back by 0 bases and J by 9 bases. This clone was counted once. Sample: peripheral blood, taken after pregnancy. The sequence came from a female donor with multiple sclerosis, enrolled in a pregnancy study. The chain couples TRBV7-7 to TRBJ2-3, with 9 bases matching TRBD2. The chain's CDR3 is CASSLAPEGREGTQYF. The CDR3 region has the DNA TGTGCCAGCAGCTTAGCGCCCGAGGGGCGGGAGGGCACGCAGTATTTT.